This TCR beta chain derives from a study of cytomegalovirus exposure and HLA in healthy donors. CDR3 size: 16 residues. The V end was cut by 4 bases, the J end by 9 bases, with 23 bases between. Germline loops: CDR1 SGDLS, CDR2 YYNGEE. About this clone: The antigen is not known.

Regarding the study as a whole: Follow-up analysis seemed to connect common viral pathogens with several of the most significant clusters identified.

60 Vbeta and 13 Jbeta primers were used in PCR. The assay was immunoSEQ multiplex PCR, and TCRdb's table has in-frame clones only and misses some. The sample has 100,000 or so clones; 70% to 85% are singletons. This chain links TRBV9 with TRBJ2-1; perhaps TRBD2 as D (7 bases). The source material was PBMCs. The origin of this receptor is a man aged 18 to 29 in good health and CMV-seronegative. CDR3 in amino acids: CASSRKGGGRETEQFF. In nucleotides, the CDR3 is TGTGCCAGCAGCCGGAAGGGGGGCGGGAGAGAGACTGAGCAGTTCTTC. Based on the CDR3 plus reference TRBV9 and TRBJ2-1, the full variable domain is DSGVTQTPKHLITATGQRVTLRCSPRSGDLSVYWYQQSLDQGLQFLIQYYNGEERAKGNILERFSAQQFPDLHSELNLSSLELGDSALYFCASSRKGGGRETEQFFGPGTRLTVL.